This T cell receptor (beta chain) is drawn from a study of OX40 agonist ivuxolimab in advanced cancers. On the study more broadly: The study treated patients with ivuxolimab, an agonistic anti-OX40 (CD134) antibody. Participants averaged roughly 60 years of age (range 23 to 79) and were 82.7% male.

Sequenced by immunoSEQ multiplex PCR; TCRdb stores in-frame clones only, minus some. The profile shows about 75,000 clones, 90% of them singletons. Per germline, CDR1 SGHTA and CDR2 FQGNSA. The CDR3 is made up of 14 amino acids. V was shortened by 5 bases and J by 4 bases, with 15 bases between the two germline ends. This sequence originates from an adult with an advanced solid tumor such as melanoma, head and neck, liver or kidney cancer. The starting material was CD4+ or CD8+ T cells sorted from blood, obtained in a trial of the OX40 agonist ivuxolimab. This sequence joins TRBV7-2 and TRBJ2-7; a weak D match, TRBD1 (5 bases). CDR3 DNA: TGTGCCAGCAGCCTTGGGGCAGCTTCTTACGAGCAGTACTTC. It codes for CASSLGAASYEQYF.